The entry below gives a single T cell receptor (beta chain) sequence along with its context. TCRdb's table, derived via immunoSEQ multiplex PCR, lists solely in-frame clones and lacks some. The sample contains about 81,000 clones, approximately 94% of which appear only once. The sample comes from a study of T cell changes during pregnancy in multiple sclerosis. The V end lost 2 bases, the J end lost 2 bases, and 16 bases lay between the germline ends. The CDR3 loop spans 16 amino acids. Germline CDR1 and CDR2: KGHSH and LQKENI. The TCR was taken from a female donor with multiple sclerosis, enrolled in a pregnancy study. The sample in question was peripheral blood, obtained in the third trimester of pregnancy. The V and J genes are TRBV18 and TRBJ2-7; D may be TRBD1 (6 bases). CDR3 loop: CASSPSREQGAYEQYF. Written as DNA, the CDR3 is TGTGCCAGCTCACCAAGCCGGGAACAGGGAGCCTACGAGCAGTACTTC.